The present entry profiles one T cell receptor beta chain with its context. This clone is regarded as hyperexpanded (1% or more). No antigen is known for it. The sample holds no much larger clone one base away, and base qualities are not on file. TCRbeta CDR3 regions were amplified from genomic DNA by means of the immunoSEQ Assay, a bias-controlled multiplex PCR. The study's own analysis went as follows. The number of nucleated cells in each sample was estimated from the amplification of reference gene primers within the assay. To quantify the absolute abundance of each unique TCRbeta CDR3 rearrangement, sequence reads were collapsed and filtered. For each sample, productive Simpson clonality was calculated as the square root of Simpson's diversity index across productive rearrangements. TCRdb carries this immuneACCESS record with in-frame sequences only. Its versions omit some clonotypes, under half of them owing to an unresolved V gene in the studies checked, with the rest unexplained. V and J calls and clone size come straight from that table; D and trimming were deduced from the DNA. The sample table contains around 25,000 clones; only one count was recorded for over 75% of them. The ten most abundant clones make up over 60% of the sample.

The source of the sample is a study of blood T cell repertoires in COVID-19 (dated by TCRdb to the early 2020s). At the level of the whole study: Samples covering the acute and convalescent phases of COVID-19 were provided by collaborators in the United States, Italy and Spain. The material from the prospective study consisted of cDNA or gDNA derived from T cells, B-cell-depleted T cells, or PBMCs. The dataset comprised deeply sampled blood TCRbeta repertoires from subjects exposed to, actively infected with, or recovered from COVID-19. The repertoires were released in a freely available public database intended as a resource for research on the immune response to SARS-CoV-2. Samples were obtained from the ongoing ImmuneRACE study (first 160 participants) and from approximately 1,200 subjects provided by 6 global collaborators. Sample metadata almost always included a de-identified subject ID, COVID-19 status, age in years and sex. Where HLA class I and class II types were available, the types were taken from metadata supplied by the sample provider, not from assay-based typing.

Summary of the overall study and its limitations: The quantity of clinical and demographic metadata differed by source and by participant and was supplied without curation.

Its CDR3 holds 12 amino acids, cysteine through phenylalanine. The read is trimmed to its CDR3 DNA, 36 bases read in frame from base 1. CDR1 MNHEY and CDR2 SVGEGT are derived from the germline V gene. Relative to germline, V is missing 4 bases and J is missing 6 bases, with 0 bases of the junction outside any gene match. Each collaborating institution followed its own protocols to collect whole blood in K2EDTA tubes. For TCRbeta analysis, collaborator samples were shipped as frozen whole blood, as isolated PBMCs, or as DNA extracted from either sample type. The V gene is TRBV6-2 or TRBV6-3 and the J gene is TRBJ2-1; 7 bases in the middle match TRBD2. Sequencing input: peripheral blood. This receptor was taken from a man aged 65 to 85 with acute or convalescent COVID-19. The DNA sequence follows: TGTGCCAGCAGTTGGACTAGCAATGAGCAGTTCTTC. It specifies CASSWTSNEQFF.